One and the same sample provided the 15 T cell receptor beta chains below, sequenced in a study of regulatory T cells in long-lasting Graves disease. According to the study, TCR beta libraries were built with iRepertoire HTBI primers and CDR3-region Arm-PCR. Using its own MiXCR run on the multiplex PCR reads, TCRdb lists one record per CDR3 protein. Seen here are approximately 360,000 distinct CDR3 sequences, 10% to 15% observed once, and the top ten hold 18%. Time point specified: newly diagnosed GD, antithyroid drugs for less than 3 months. PBMC RNA served as the TCR library source. Separately, the same data were catalogued under a study of T cells in Graves' hyperthyroidism and ophthalmopathy.

The specimen was peripheral blood mononuclear cells (PBMCs), collected at new diagnosis, from a patient treated with antithyroid drugs. The source of these receptors is a woman aged 18-29 years with Graves disease.

The sample holds many counts of this clonotype. J is TRBJ2-7 and V is TRBV18; D remains ambiguous. The CDR3 extends over 14 amino acids. V gave up 0 bases and J gave up 5 bases, with 11 bases separating them. Germline CDR1 and CDR2: KGHSH and LQKENI. CDR3 nucleotides: TGTGCCAGCTCACCACCGAACAAGCGCCACGAGCAGTACGTC. Its protein product is CASSPPNKRHEQYV.

This clonotype was seen many times. This rearrangement joins TRBV15 to TRBJ2-7, with TRBD1 identical over 8 bases. CDR1 is LNHNV, CDR2 YYDKDF, per germline (reference sequence). V was pared by 0 bases and J by 1 base, with 8 bases of the junction left unmatched. This CDR3 comprises 17 residues. The chain's CDR3 is CATSRDLGQGASYEQYV. The CDR3 coding sequence is TGTGCCACCAGCAGAGATCTCGGGCAGGGGGCTTCCTACGAGCAGTACGTC.

This rearrangement joins TRBV6-2 or TRBV6-3 to TRBJ1-5, with D unresolved. The CDR3 has 14 residues. V dropped 4 bases and J dropped 9 bases, with 16 bases sitting between them. Per the germline V gene, CDR1 is MNHEY and CDR2 is SVGEGT. DNA of the CDR3: TGTGCCAGCAGTTCAGCCCACGGGCGTCGGCCCCAGCATTTT. It encodes CASSSAHGRRPQHF.

This clonotype occurred many times. The chain has TRBV7-2 and TRBJ1-2, with TRBD1 matching over 7 bases. The germline CDR1 and CDR2 sequences are SGHTA and FQGNSA. The CDR3 length is 13 residues. V lost 6 bases to trimming and J lost 7 bases; unmatched junction nucleotides: 8. Written as DNA, the CDR3 is TGTGCCAGCAGGGACCGGGACAGTCCTGGCTACACCTTC. Amino acids: CASRDRDSPGYTF.

The chain combines TRBV4-1 with TRBJ1-2; D remains ambiguous. V was pared by 1 base and J by 4 bases, with 10 bases between. Germline V CDR1 and CDR2: MGHRA, YSYEKL. CDR3 size: 14 residues. The CDR3 region is CASSQGSGGYGYTF. CDR3 DNA sequence: TGCGCCAGCAGCCAAGGATCCGGTGGCTATGGCTACACCTTC.

This clonotype has just a few counts. The chain is built from TRBV6-2 or TRBV6-3 and TRBJ2-3; D is unresolved. There are 17 residues in the CDR3. Trimming took 2 bases from V and 0 from J, leaving 15 bases between them. Germline V gene sequence: CDR1 MNHEY, CDR2 SVGEGT. The CDR3: CASSYSAAIESTDTQYF. CDR3 nucleotides: TGTGCCAGCAGTTACAGCGCGGCAATTGAGAGCACAGATACGCAGTATTTT.

CDR3 nucleotide sequence: TGTGCCAGCAGCCCCGAAGGACGTTCCCACTATGGCTACACCTTC. Translated: CASSPEGRSHYGYTF. The V and J genes are TRBV14 and TRBJ1-2, with D uncertain. The CDR3 length is 15 residues. Trimming removed 4 bases at V and 3 bases at J, with 15 bases between. The germline V gene has CDR1 SGHDN and CDR2 FVKESK.

This chain connects TRBV19 to TRBJ2-1, with 8 positions matching TRBD2. Per germline, CDR1 LNHDA and CDR2 SQIVND (reference sequence). The junction had 11 bases not matched to a gene; V was cut back by 9 bases and J by 1 base. The CDR3 totals 16 residues. CDR3 nucleotides: TGTGCCAGCTCCAGCCGGGGGGGGATATCCTACAATGAGCAGTTCTTC. Translating it yields CASSSRGGISYNEQFF.

This clonotype showed up many times. This chain's CDR3 is CASSYPTPGAFF. The CDR3 bases are TGTGCCAGCAGTTACCCTACTCCAGGGGCTTTCTTT. The chain employs TRBV6-5 and TRBJ1-1, with a possible D match to TRBD1 (5 bases). The germline CDR1 and CDR2 sequences are MNHEY and SVGAGI. This CDR3 contains 12 residues. Trimming removed 2 bases from V and 11 bases from J, with 12 bases in between.

In this sample, this clonotype turned up many times. This chain connects TRBV5-1 to TRBJ1-1; tentatively, D is TRBD1 (6 bases). Germline V gene data show CDR1 as SGHRS and CDR2 as YFSETQ. V was clipped by 2 bases and J by 0 bases, with 17 bases between them. CDR3 length: 17 amino acids. CDR3 nucleotide sequence: TGCGCCAGCAGCTTATTGACAGGCCGGACCTTGAACACTGAAGCTTTCTTT. This encodes CASSLLTGRTLNTEAFF.

This clonotype was seen a single time. The V call is TRBV20-1, the J call TRBJ1-2; a possible D gene is TRBD1 (6 bases). V was trimmed by 5 bases and J by 6 bases, leaving 13 bases between them. The CDR3 length is 12 residues. The germline V gene has CDR1 DFQATT and CDR2 SNEGSKA (reference sequence). The CDR3 sequence: CSALKGQHGYTF. The CDR3 region has the DNA TGCAGTGCTCTCAAAGGACAGCATGGCTACACCTTC.

This clonotype has just a few counts. The chain carries TRBV7-2 and TRBJ1-2, with 8 bases fitting TRBD1. CDR1 is SGHTA, CDR2 FQGNSA, per germline. CDR3 size: 16 residues. V was pared by 3 bases and J by 7 bases, with 13 bases of the junction left unmatched. For the CDR3, the DNA is TGTGCCAGCAGCTTTCTCGGACAGGGTGTTTCGGTTGGCTACACCTTC. It yields the protein CASSFLGQGVSVGYTF.

This clonotype was observed many times. The CDR3 sequence: CASSIEDRENTEAFF. The CDR3 bases are TGTGCCAGTAGTATAGAGGACCGGGAAAACACTGAAGCTTTCTTT. This chain joins TRBV19 and TRBJ1-1; no clear D gene. CDR3 length: 15 residues. Germline V lookup: CDR1 LNHDA, CDR2 SQIVND (reference sequence). V was pared by 0 bases and J by 2 bases, with 10 bases between.

This clonotype was recorded many times. The rearrangement uses TRBV27 and TRBJ1-4, with TRBD1 as a possible D gene (5 bases). Trimming removed 5 bases from V and 7 bases from J, with 14 bases in between. The CDR3 is 14 residues long. The germline gives CDR1 MNHEY, CDR2 SMNVEV (reference sequence). CDR3: CASSPAGRGEKLFF. Here the CDR3 DNA reads TGTGCCAGCAGTCCCGCAGGGAGGGGTGAAAAACTGTTTTTT.

At least ten counts were recorded for this clonotype. This chain connects TRBV27 to TRBJ1-2; tentative D call: TRBD1 (5 bases). Per germline, CDR1 MNHEY and CDR2 SMNVEV (reference sequence). The CDR3 is 14 residues long. Deletions cut 3 bases from V and 5 bases from J, with 13 bases between. As DNA, the CDR3 is TGTGCCAGCAGTTTCACCGGGGCAGGATATGGCTACACCTTC. This sequence encodes CASSFTGAGYGYTF.